Below, 18 T cell receptor beta chains from the same sample are listed, as sequenced in a study of technical replicates of blood from several donors. TCRdb's table, derived via immunoSEQ multiplex PCR, lists solely in-frame clones and lacks some. The repertoire holds more than 90,000 clones, with about 94% as singletons. Sequencing used T cells isolated from PBMCs. These receptors were collected from a human donor in good health.

The chain links TRBV5-1 to TRBJ2-7; the match to TRBD1 covers 10 bases. With V trimmed by 7 bases and J by 5 bases, 6 bases remained unmatched. The CDR3 has 13 residues. Germline V CDR1 and CDR2: SGHRS, YFSETQ. In DNA, the CDR3 is TGCGCCAGCTCCGGGACAGGGGCCCACGAGCAGTACTTC. Translation gives CASSGTGAHEQYF.

V is TRBV6-1 and J is TRBJ2-5; a possible D gene is TRBD2 (5 bases). The CDR3 is 13 residues long. Germline loops: CDR1 MNHNS, CDR2 SASEGT. Trimming took 3 bases from V and 4 from J, leaving 9 bases between them. CDR3 DNA sequence: TGTGCCAGCAGTGATAGTGGGAGAGAGACCCAGTACTTC. This gives the protein CASSDSGRETQYF.

This chain links TRBV4-1 with TRBJ2-1; TRBD2 aligns across 12 bases. With V trimmed by 0 bases and J by 8 bases, 5 bases remained unmatched. The CDR3 has 16 amino acids. Germline V gene lookup returns CDR1 MGHRA and CDR2 YSYEKL. This CDR3 reads CASSQEASGRGDEQFF. The CDR3 DNA sequence: TGCGCCAGCAGCCAAGAGGCTAGCGGGAGGGGGGATGAGCAGTTCTTC.

The chain has TRBV7-9 and TRBJ1-1; D remains unclear. Germline CDR1 and CDR2: SEHNR and FQNEAQ (reference sequence). V was clipped by 2 bases and J by 1 base, with 5 bases between them. The CDR3 covers 13 residues. DNA of the CDR3: TGTGCCAGCAGCTTATCAGAGAACACTGAAGCTTTCTTT. As protein: CASSLSENTEAFF.

The genes are TRBV21-1 and TRBJ1-5. TRBV21-1 is described as a pseudogene. CDR3 length: 14 residues. This CDR3 reads CASSLTGGCQPQHF. CDR3 sequence (DNA): TGTGCCAGCAGCCTCACGGGGGGATGTCAGCCCCAGCATTTT.

This chain connects TRBV5-4 to TRBJ2-7, with 8 bases lining up with TRBD1. V lost 4 bases, J lost 6 bases, and 12 bases stayed unmatched. Germline V lookup: CDR1 SGHNT, CDR2 YYREEE (reference sequence). This CDR3 region has 15 residues. The CDR3 sequence: CASSHLDRERGEQYF. The CDR3 nucleotides read TGTGCCAGCAGCCATTTGGACAGGGAAAGGGGCGAGCAGTACTTC.

The chain couples TRBV7-9 to TRBJ2-5; 10 bases map to TRBD2. CDR3 length equals 15 residues. Trimming at V came to 5 bases and at J to 4 bases, leaving 7 bases not matched to a gene. CDR1 and CDR2 (germline): SEHNR, FQNEAQ (reference sequence). This CDR3 is CASSPSGRRRETQYF. In nucleotides, the CDR3 is TGTGCCAGCAGCCCTAGCGGGAGAAGGCGAGAGACCCAGTACTTC.

This sequence joins TRBV10-3 and TRBJ1-6; possibly TRBD1 for D (6 bases). In germline, CDR1 is ENHRY, CDR2 SYGVKD. The ends were cut back, 7 bases at V and 9 bases at J, with 13 bases in the middle. The CDR3 sequence is 13 residues long. The CDR3 sequence: CAITDRNFSPLHF. The CDR3 bases are TGTGCCATCACGGACAGAAACTTTTCACCCCTCCACTTT.

The table lists this clone with a count of one. V usage is TRBV4-2 and J usage is TRBJ1-5; 9 bases agree with TRBD1. The germline CDR1 and CDR2 sequences are LGHNA and YNFKEQ. The CDR3 is 17 amino acids. Losses at the gene ends were 3 bases for V and 0 bases for J; bases not matched to a gene: 6. The CDR3 protein is CASSHPTDRGSNQPQHF. Here the CDR3 DNA reads TGTGCCAGCAGCCACCCCACGGACAGGGGTAGCAATCAGCCCCAGCATTTT.

The chain joins TRBV4-1 to TRBJ2-1; no clear D gene. Germline lookup yields CDR1 MGHRA and CDR2 YSYEKL. This CDR3 is 12 amino acids long. V was pared by 0 bases and J by 10 bases, with 7 bases between. Written as DNA, the CDR3 is TGCGCCAGCAGCCAAGATATAGAGGAGCAGTTCTTC. It is translated as CASSQDIEEQFF.

V usage is TRBV5-1 and J usage is TRBJ2-6, with D possibly TRBD1 on 6 matching bases. The length of the CDR3 is 19 residues. Trimming left V 2 bases short and J 4 bases short, with 22 bases between. The germline CDR1 and CDR2 sequences are SGHRS and YFSETQ. The CDR3, as DNA: TGCGCCAGCAGCTTCCCGCCCACAGGGCGTGCCGCGGGGGCCAACGTCCTGACTTTC. It codes for CASSFPPTGRAAGANVLTF.

This clone occurred a few times. The chain carries TRBV5-6 and TRBJ1-1, with D possibly TRBD1 on 6 matching bases. The V end lost 0 bases, the J end lost 6 bases, and 12 bases lay between the germline ends. The CDR3 loop spans 14 amino acids. The germline V gene has CDR1 SGHDT and CDR2 YYEEEE. The CDR3 reads CASSLDREFPEAFF. The CDR3 DNA sequence: TGTGCCAGCAGCTTGGACAGGGAGTTTCCTGAAGCTTTCTTT.

This chain links TRBV6-6 with TRBJ2-1, with TRBD2 matching over 15 bases. The CDR3 loop spans 14 amino acids. V lost 7 bases to trimming and J lost 10 bases; unmatched junction nucleotides: 5. CDR1 and CDR2 from the germline V gene are MNHNY and SVGAGI (reference sequence). The DNA of the CDR3 is TGTGCCAGCATTAGGACTAGCGGGGGGGAGGAGCAGTTCTTC. This gives the protein CASIRTSGGEEQFF.

This clone was observed once. The chain employs TRBV5-1 and TRBJ2-1, with 7 bases lining up with TRBD1. Germline V gene data show CDR1 as SGHRS and CDR2 as YFSETQ. This CDR3 is 16 amino acids long. Trimming removed 0 bases from V and 2 bases from J; junction bases left unmatched: 5. The CDR3 nucleotides are TGCGCCAGCAGCTTGGTAGGGGGCCGAACCTACAATGAGCAGTTCTTC. Its translation is CASSLVGGRTYNEQFF.

This clone was found once. The chain carries TRBV6-5 and TRBJ2-7; possibly TRBD2 for D (6 bases). V was trimmed by 6 bases and J by 2 bases, leaving 17 bases between them. In germline, CDR1 is MNHEY, CDR2 SVGAGI. This CDR3 is built from 15 residues. CDR3 in DNA: TGTGCCAGCAGAATCGCGGGGACCGCCGCCTACGAGCAGTACTTC. The encoded protein is CASRIAGTAAYEQYF.

This chain joins TRBV4-1 and TRBJ2-7; 7 bases align to TRBD1. V shed 4 bases, J shed 4 bases, and the junction held 16 bases outside the gene matches. From germline, CDR1 is MGHRA and CDR2 YSYEKL. The CDR3 length is 17 residues. The CDR3 sequence is CASSPGTAKTSRYEQYF. In DNA form, the CDR3 reads TGCGCCAGCAGCCCTGGGACAGCCAAAACCTCCCGTTACGAGCAGTACTTC.

This clone was seen once. The chain is built from TRBV9 and TRBJ2-6; 8 bases line up with TRBD2. CDR1 is SGDLS and CDR2 is YYNGEE in the germline V gene. The CDR3 runs 17 residues. V shed 4 bases and J 0 bases; nucleotides not matched to a gene: 6. The CDR3 loop reads CASSHGGGSSGANVLTF. The CDR3 region has the DNA TGTGCCAGCAGCCACGGGGGGGGCAGCTCTGGGGCCAACGTCCTGACTTTC.

This clone was picked up one time. In nucleotides, the CDR3 is TGCGCCAGCAGTGATCGATTGGGGAGAAATGGCTACACCTTC. Its translation is CASSDRLGRNGYTF. The rearrangement links TRBV10-2 to TRBJ1-2; D is undetermined. Germline V gives CDR1 WSHSY, CDR2 SAAADI. V was shortened by 3 bases and J by 6 bases, with 14 bases between the two germline ends. CDR3 length: 14 residues.